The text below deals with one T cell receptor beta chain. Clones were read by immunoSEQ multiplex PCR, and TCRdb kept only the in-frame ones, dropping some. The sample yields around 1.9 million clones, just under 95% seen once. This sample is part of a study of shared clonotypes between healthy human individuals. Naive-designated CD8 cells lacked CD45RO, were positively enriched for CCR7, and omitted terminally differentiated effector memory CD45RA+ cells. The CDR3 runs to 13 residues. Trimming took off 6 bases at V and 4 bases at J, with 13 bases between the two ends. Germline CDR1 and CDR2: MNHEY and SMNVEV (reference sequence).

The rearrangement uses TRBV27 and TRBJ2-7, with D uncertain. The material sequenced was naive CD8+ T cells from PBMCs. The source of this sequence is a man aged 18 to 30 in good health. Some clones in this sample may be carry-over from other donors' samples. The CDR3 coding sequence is TGTGCCAGCAGGATGGGGTCATTGTACGAGCAGTACTTC. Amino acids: CASRMGSLYEQYF.